The clone carrying this TCR beta chain has just a few counts. The data originate from a study of control samples from healthy donors and cancer patients. Data came from immunoSEQ multiplex PCR; TCRdb stores just in-frame clones and leaves some out. Of about 120,000 clones detected, nearly 95% appear once; the ten largest clones hold about 2.6%. The trim removed 4 bases at V and 6 bases at J, leaving 4 bases unmatched. The CDR3 runs to 15 residues. Germline CDR1 reads SGHDT; CDR2 reads YYEEEE. This chain connects TRBV5-6 to TRBJ1-6; 10 bases line up with TRBD1. The TCR was taken from a young man in good health. The sample comprised blood. DNA of the CDR3: TGTGCCAGCAGCATAGGGACAGGGGCTAATTCACCCCTCCACTTT. Its translation is CASSIGTGANSPLHF.